This is a list of T cell receptor beta chains from one sample in a study of memory CD4+ T cells and cytomegalovirus serostatus. The method was immunoSEQ multiplex PCR; TCRdb's version includes in-frame clones alone and lacks a portion of them. The table shows about 58,000 clones, with more than 65% occurring only once. Sequencing used memory CD4+ T cells from blood. The source is an adult in good health and CMV-seronegative. Some clones in this sample may be carry-over from other donors' samples. Both conserved end residues are part of each CDR3. The order of the fields is V gene, J gene, D gene, clone size, CDR3 length, CDR3 protein, CDR3 DNA. A D gene is named only where the DNA matches it firmly. The listing skips clone size in some rows; elsewhere it reads once, few, many or a size class.

>TRBV19|TRBJ2-7|TRBD1|-|14
CATQRTGETYEQYF
TGTGCCACCCAGAGGACAGGGGAGACCTACGAGCAGTACTTC
>TRBV12-5|TRBJ2-7|TRBD2|-|15
CASGDPGLADYEQYF
TGTGCTAGTGGTGATCCGGGACTAGCGGATTACGAGCAGTACTTC
>TRBV4-1|TRBJ1-2|TRBD1|-|15
CASSHDRGRNYGYTF
TGCGCCAGCAGCCACGACAGGGGGCGGAACTATGGCTACACCTTC
>TRBV28|TRBJ2-7|-|-|15
CASMPPLAGVGEQYF
TGTGCCAGCATGCCCCCACTAGCAGGGGTGGGGGAGCAGTACTTC
>TRBV30|TRBJ2-3|-|once|14
CAALRGISTDTQYF
TGTGCCGCCCTGCGTGGAATTAGCACAGATACGCAGTATTTT
>TRBV9|TRBJ1-2|-|-|16
CASSPDPGLPLSGYTF
TGTGCCAGCAGCCCGGACCCGGGACTCCCCCTGAGCGGCTACACCTTC
>TRBV6-5|TRBJ2-3|TRBD2|few|15
CASRGLAGYTDTQYF
TGTGCCAGCAGGGGTCTAGCGGGATACACAGATACGCAGTATTTT
>TRBV6-6|TRBJ1-1|TRBD1|-|15
CASSWIGQGATEAFF
TGTGCCAGCAGTTGGATCGGACAGGGGGCCACTGAAGCTTTCTTT
>TRBV5-6|TRBJ2-1|TRBD2|-|14
CASSRGTTYNEQFF
TGTGCCAGCAGCCGAGGGACTACTTACAATGAGCAGTTCTTC
>TRBV10-3|TRBJ2-3|-|-|12
CAISDTSDTQYF
TGTGCCATCAGTGATACCTCCGATACGCAGTATTTT
>TRBV18|TRBJ2-3|-|-|13
CASSPGAGDTQYF
TGTGCCAGCTCCCCCGGAGCTGGAGATACGCAGTATTTT
>TRBV5-1|TRBJ2-5|TRBD2|-|16
CASSLGGLAGLETQYF
TGCGCCAGCAGCTTGGGAGGGCTAGCGGGATTAGAGACCCAGTACTTC
>TRBV28|TRBJ2-7|-|-|13
CASSLGSFYEQYF
TGTGCCAGCAGTTTGGGCTCTTTCTACGAGCAGTACTTC
>TRBV9|TRBJ1-1|-|-|16
CASSVVIGGGITEAFF
TGTGCCAGCAGCGTAGTCATCGGGGGCGGGATCACTGAAGCTTTCTTT
>TRBV6-6|TRBJ2-7|TRBD1|-|14
CASSRQGVSYEQYF
TGTGCCAGCAGCCGGCAGGGGGTGTCCTACGAGCAGTACTTC
>TRBV4-1|TRBJ2-1|-|-|14
CASSQVTSLHEQFF
TGCGCCAGCAGCCAAGTAACTAGTTTGCATGAGCAGTTCTTC
>TRBV9|TRBJ2-7|TRBD1|-|15
CASSTRQGAFYEQYF
TGTGCCAGCAGCACCCGACAGGGGGCCTTCTACGAGCAGTACTTC
>TRBV28|TRBJ2-7|-|-|12
CATGRGAYEQYF
TGTGCCACCGGCCGGGGAGCCTACGAGCAGTACTTC
>TRBV6-5|TRBJ1-2|-|-|14
CASSYDGRLDGYTF
TGTGCCAGCAGTTACGACGGCCGTCTCGATGGCTACACCTTC
>TRBV7-2|TRBJ2-5|-|-|16
CASSLRSPGARETQYF
TGTGCCAGCAGCTTAAGGTCCCCGGGGGCGCGGGAGACCCAGTACTTC
>TRBV10-2|TRBJ2-4|TRBD1|-|15
CASSVSRTGGNIQYF
TGCGCCAGCAGTGTCTCCAGGACAGGGGGGAACATTCAGTACTTC
>TRBV2|TRBJ2-7|-|-|14
CASSEDTGSYEQYF
TGTGCCAGCAGTGAAGATACAGGATCCTACGAGCAGTACTTC
>TRBV6-4|TRBJ2-1|TRBD2|-|15
CASRPRTSGSNEQFF
TGTGCCAGCAGGCCGAGGACTAGCGGAAGCAATGAGCAGTTCTTC
>TRBV2|TRBJ2-3|TRBD2|-|17
CASSEFPGAGGSDTQYF
TGTGCCAGCAGTGAATTCCCCGGGGCGGGAGGGTCAGATACGCAGTATTTT
>TRBV18|TRBJ1-1|TRBD1|-|14
CASSLDRVRSEAFF
TGTGCCAGCTCACTGGACAGGGTACGATCTGAAGCTTTCTTT
>TRBV7-2|TRBJ1-1|-|-|13
CASSLGATSQAFF
TGTGCCAGCAGCTTAGGAGCCACTAGTCAGGCTTTCTTT
>TRBV19|TRBJ1-1|-|-|14
CASRGERRNTEAFF
TGTGCCAGTAGGGGAGAGCGTAGGAACACTGAAGCTTTCTTT